These 21 T cell receptor beta chains were sequenced from one sample in a study of post-analysis software for immune sequencing data. Study-wide results and caveats: Roughly 5 TRBV segments were significantly more frequent in patients than in controls. TRBV5-6, TRBV5-1 and TRBV20-1 were among these segments.

Each TCR beta cDNA library carried unique molecular identifiers. A single record per CDR3 protein comes from TCRdb applying MiXCR to the PCR reads. Found here are about 460,000 distinct CDR3 sequences, nearly 45% of them singletons; the top ten hold over 10%. These receptors lack a known antigen. Sequenced: blood. These TCRs come from a girl under 18 with multiple sclerosis.

This chain connects TRBV20-1 to TRBJ2-7; 7 bases line up with TRBD2. This CDR3 is 16 amino acids long. Germline V CDR1 and CDR2: DFQATT, SNEGSKA (reference sequence). With 0 bases clipped from V and 4 bases from J, the junction kept 12 bases outside the gene matches. CDR3 amino acids: CSARDGASGLQYEQYF. CDR3 DNA sequence: TGCAGTGCTAGAGATGGGGCTAGCGGTTTACAATACGAGCAGTACTTC.

This clonotype turned up a few times. The chain is built from TRBV28 and TRBJ2-1; D gene uncertain. CDR3 length: 12 residues. Trimming took 2 bases from V and 8 from J, leaving 7 bases between them. Per the germline V gene, CDR1 is MDHEN and CDR2 is SYDVKM. This CDR3 is CASSLASDEQFF. CDR3 nucleotides: TGTGCCAGCAGTTTAGCGTCGGATGAGCAGTTCTTC. The complete variable domain, with remaining parts taken from reference TRBV28 and TRBJ2-1, reads DVKVTQSSRYLVKRTGEKVFLECVQDMDHENMFWYRQDPGLGLRLIYFSYDVKMKEKGDIPEGYSVSREKKERFSLILESASTNQTSMYLCASSLASDEQFFGPGTRLTVL.

This clonotype has at least ten counts. The rearrangement uses TRBV5-1 and TRBJ2-1; D is ambiguous. V gave up 1 base and J gave up 4 bases, with 9 bases separating them. Germline CDR1 SGHRS, CDR2 YFSETQ. The CDR3 totals 14 residues. The CDR3 DNA follows: TGCGCCAGCAGCTTGTCCGACCTGTACAATGAGCAGTTCTTC. This translates into CASSLSDLYNEQFF. The full variable domain, in which reference TRBV5-1 and TRBJ2-1 provide the parts outside the CDR3, is KAGVTQTPRYLIKTRGQQVTLSCSPISGHRSVSWYQQTPGQGLQFLFEYFSETQRNKGNFPGRFSGRQFSNSRSEMNVSTLELGDSALYLCASSLSDLYNEQFFGPGTRLTVL.

V is TRBV18 and J is TRBJ2-7; 8 bases are shared with TRBD2. Trimming at V came to 6 bases and at J to 5 bases, leaving 9 bases not matched to a gene. The CDR3 has 14 residues. Per germline, CDR1 KGHSH and CDR2 LQKENI. CDR3 sequence: CASSPERENDEQYF. DNA for the CDR3: TGTGCCAGCTCCCCCGAGCGGGAGAACGACGAGCAGTACTTC.

This clonotype was detected a few times. The V gene is TRBV20-1, the J gene TRBJ2-4; possibly TRBD1 for D (6 bases). The germline V gene has CDR1 DFQATT and CDR2 SNEGSKA (reference sequence). The V end lost 1 base, the J end lost 8 bases, and 18 bases lay between the germline ends. This CDR3 spans 15 amino acids. The CDR3 here is CSARVEQGIWDIQYF. The DNA of the CDR3 is TGCAGTGCTAGAGTTGAACAGGGCATTTGGGACATTCAGTACTTC.

The table lists this clonotype with a few counts. The chain is built from TRBV29-1 and TRBJ2-1; D is unclear. Germline V gene lookup returns CDR1 SQVTM and CDR2 ANQGSEA. Trimming took off 4 bases at V and 3 bases at J, with 7 bases between the two ends. The CDR3 is made up of 12 amino acids. The chain's CDR3 is CSVAASYNEQFF. CDR3 nucleotide sequence: TGCAGCGTTGCGGCTAGCTACAATGAGCAGTTCTTC.

The V call is TRBV4-1, the J call TRBJ2-7; D is unresolved. From germline, CDR1 is MGHRA and CDR2 YSYEKL. Trimming shortened V by 0 bases and J by 3 bases, and 6 bases separated the two germline ends. The CDR3 consists of 13 residues. The CDR3 DNA reads as TGCGCCAGCAGCCAAGATCAGTACTACGAGCAGTACTTC. This gives the protein CASSQDQYYEQYF.

This clonotype was recorded a few times. V usage is TRBV28 and J usage is TRBJ2-7, with D maybe TRBD2 (6 bases). V dropped 10 bases and J dropped 4 bases, with 20 bases sitting between them. The CDR3 runs 14 residues. Per the germline V gene, CDR1 is MDHEN and CDR2 is SYDVKM. The DNA for the CDR3 is TGTGCCACCCAACTGGGACTCACACCATACGAGCAGTACTTC. Encoded protein: CATQLGLTPYEQYF.

This clonotype came up a few times. This chain's CDR3 is CSVEGRYGYTF. The CDR3 nucleotides are TGCAGCGTTGAGGGGAGGTATGGCTACACCTTC. The genes are TRBV29-1 and TRBJ1-2; D ambiguous. The CDR3 totals 11 residues. Germline V gene lookup returns CDR1 SQVTM and CDR2 ANQGSEA. Trimming stripped 3 bases from V and 5 bases from J, with 7 bases between.

The chain carries TRBV5-1 and TRBJ2-5; 13 bases fit TRBD2. This CDR3 comprises 15 residues. V shed 1 base and J 4 bases; nucleotides not matched to a gene: 1. Germline CDR1 SGHRS, CDR2 YFSETQ. This chain's CDR3 is CASSLTSGRGETQYF. CDR3 sequence (DNA): TGCGCCAGCAGCTTGACTAGCGGGAGGGGAGAGACCCAGTACTTC. Filled out from reference TRBV5-1 and TRBJ2-5, the complete variable domain reads KAGVTQTPRYLIKTRGQQVTLSCSPISGHRSVSWYQQTPGQGLQFLFEYFSETQRNKGNFPGRFSGRQFSNSRSEMNVSTLELGDSALYLCASSLTSGRGETQYFGPGTRLLVL.

This chain connects TRBV25-1 to TRBJ1-2; TRBD1 is a possible D gene (5 bases). Germline CDR1 reads MGHDK; CDR2 reads SYGVNS. The CDR3 covers 12 residues. Trimming took off 2 bases at V and 4 bases at J, with 5 bases between the two ends. CDR3 region: CASSETGYGYTF. The CDR3 coding sequence is TGTGCCAGCAGTGAAACAGGCTATGGCTACACCTTC.

This clonotype is a singleton in its sample. V is TRBV3-1 and J is TRBJ2-1; TRBD2 is a possible D gene (5 bases). The CDR3 contains 15 residues. The germline V gene encodes CDR1 LGHDT and CDR2 YNNKEL (reference sequence). The V end was cut by 5 bases, the J end by 0 bases, with 11 bases between. Here the CDR3 DNA reads TGTGCCAGCAGCTACAGCGGAGTCTCCTACAATGAGCAGTTCTTC. Its translation is CASSYSGVSYNEQFF.

DNA for the CDR3: TGTGCCAGCAGGGGGGGGGCATCTAATGAAAAACTGTTTTTT. It encodes CASRGGASNEKLFF. The rearrangement links TRBV6-1 to TRBJ1-4, with D possibly matching TRBD1 (6 bases). Trimming took off 6 bases at V and 3 bases at J, with 11 bases between the two ends. Germline values: CDR1 MNHNS, CDR2 SASEGT. The CDR3 is 14 residues long.

This chain uses TRBV28 with TRBJ2-1; TRBD1 might be the D (6 bases). V was cut by 2 bases and J by 2 bases, with 7 bases left in between. Germline CDR1 reads MDHEN; CDR2 reads SYDVKM. This CDR3 has 14 amino acids. DNA of the CDR3: TGTGCCAGCAGTTTAAGGGGGACCTACAATGAGCAGTTCTTC. This sequence encodes CASSLRGTYNEQFF.

This clonotype was counted only a few times. V and J are TRBV6-5 and TRBJ1-1; 7 bases agree with TRBD1. CDR1 MNHEY and CDR2 SVGAGI come from the germline V gene. The CDR3 is made up of 13 amino acids. After removal of 5 bases from V and 5 bases from J, the junction contained 5 bases not matched to a gene. For the CDR3, the DNA is TGTGCCAGCAGTAGACAGGGCGGTACTGAAGCTTTCTTT. Its translation is CASSRQGGTEAFF.

The V and J genes are TRBV6-5 and TRBJ2-4; the D gene is possibly TRBD1 (6 bases). The J call is in doubt because the DNA end fits TRBJ2-7 better. The CDR3 spans 14 residues. Germline loops: CDR1 MNHEY, CDR2 SVGAGI. The CDR3: CASRTGRDSYEQYF. In DNA form, the CDR3 reads TGTGCCAGCAGAACAGGGCGAGACTCCTACGAGCAGTACTTC.

DNA of the CDR3: TGCGCCAGCAGCTTAGGGGCCGACACAGATACGCAGTATTTT. Amino acid sequence: CASSLGADTDTQYF. The chain has TRBV5-1 and TRBJ2-3; D is perhaps TRBD1 (5 bases). V lost 2 bases and J 2 bases, leaving 9 bases between the germline ends. Germline CDR1 and CDR2: SGHRS and YFSETQ. The CDR3 runs to 14 residues.

V gene TRBV20-1 combines with J gene TRBJ2-1, with D tentatively TRBD2 (5 bases). The germline CDR1 and CDR2 sequences are DFQATT and SNEGSKA (reference sequence). CDR3 length: 14 amino acids. Deletions cut 2 bases from V and 9 bases from J, with 17 bases between. CDR3 in DNA: TGCAGTGCTAGAACGGACTCGGGCTGGGGTGAGCAGTTCTTC. Residues: CSARTDSGWGEQFF.

J is TRBJ1-1 and V is TRBV29-1, with D perhaps matching TRBD1 (6 bases). CDR1 SQVTM and CDR2 ANQGSEA come from the germline V gene. The CDR3 runs 13 residues. The ends were cut back, 6 bases at V and 2 bases at J, with 13 bases in the middle. CDR3 region: CSVYRDTNTEAFF. As DNA, the CDR3 is TGCAGCGTGTACCGGGACACAAACACTGAAGCTTTCTTT. The full variable domain, with the rest looked up from reference TRBV29-1 and TRBJ1-1, is SAVISQKPSRDICQRGTSLTIQCQVDSQVTMMFWYRQQPGQSLTLIATANQGSEATYESGFVIDKFPISRPNLTFSTLTVSNMSPEDSSIYLCSVYRDTNTEAFFGQGTRLTVV.

This clonotype has a single count. V gene TRBV6-1 combines with J gene TRBJ1-1; D not resolved. V lost 0 bases and J 1 base, leaving 15 bases between the germline ends. The CDR3 is 17 amino acids. Looked up from germline, CDR1 is MNHNS and CDR2 is SASEGT. CDR3 nucleotides: TGTGCCAGCAGTGAAGCTGGATACACACCTACGAACACTGAAGCTTTCTTT. It encodes CASSEAGYTPTNTEAFF.

The V gene is TRBV20-1, the J gene TRBJ2-7; TRBD1 aligns across 8 bases. The V gene end was trimmed by 4 bases and the J gene end by 2 bases; junction bases not matched to a gene: 7. The CDR3 sequence is 14 residues long. CDR1 and CDR2 from the germline V gene are DFQATT and SNEGSKA (reference sequence). CDR3 sequence: CSATGQGPPYEQYF. As DNA, the CDR3 is TGCAGTGCTACTGGACAGGGTCCACCCTACGAGCAGTACTTC.